This T cell receptor beta chain was documented in a study of blood T cells in healthy people across ages. Primed by a sample-barcoded 5' primer and a J-beta primer mix, a second PCR proceeded for about 6 to 12 cycles. At least 2.5 million CDR3-containing paired-end reads were obtained per sample. One entry per CDR3 protein, called by TCRdb with MiXCR from the 5' RACE reads. Here the sample spans around 800,000 distinct CDR3 sequences, roughly 24% being singletons. The CDR3 spans 14 residues. The V end was cut by 2 bases, the J end by 1 base, with 12 bases between. In germline, CDR1 is DFQATT, CDR2 SNEGSKA (reference sequence). This clonotype was seen more than once but under ten times. The same specimen was also included in a second study, on T cells of mothers and their children.

This receptor was taken from a boy aged 10-17 years in good health. This sequence joins TRBV20-1 and TRBJ2-7, with D possibly matching TRBD2 (7 bases). Specimen: blood. The CDR3, as DNA: TGCAGTGCTAGATGGGGGGGCGCTTCCTACGAGCAGTACTTC. This sequence encodes CSARWGGASYEQYF.